The rows below give T cell receptor beta chains drawn from one sample of a study of CD8 T cells in Susac syndrome. Each CDR3 protein is one row after TCRdb ran MiXCR on the immunoSEQ multiplex PCR reads. This sample carries 150,000 to 200,000 distinct CDR3 sequences, approximately 94% of them seen once, and the ten largest clones take 0.12%. The sample comprised CD4+ T cells from PBMCs. These receptors were collected from a human donor with Susac syndrome. Each CDR3 is given with its conserved first and last residue. Fields, in order: CDR3 DNA, CDR3 protein, D gene, V gene, clone size, J gene. D genes are given only for firm matches. The size field is filled for only some rows; it gives once, few, many or a size class.

CDR3 DNA: TGTGCCAGCAGCCCTGGGACAGCGATCTATGGCTACACCTTC; CDR3 protein: CASSPGTAIYGYTF; D gene: TRBD1; V gene: TRBV6-5; clone size: NA; J gene: TRBJ1-2
CDR3 DNA: TGTGCCAGCAGCTTAAGGGAAGGGGGGAACACTGAAGCTTTCTTT; CDR3 protein: CASSLREGGNTEAFF; D gene: NA; V gene: TRBV7-9; clone size: NA; J gene: TRBJ1-1
CDR3 DNA: TGCAGCGTTTACATCCCAGGGTTAAGGACTGAAGCTTTCTTT; CDR3 protein: CSVYIPGLRTEAFF; D gene: NA; V gene: TRBV29-1; clone size: NA; J gene: TRBJ1-1
CDR3 DNA: TGCGCCAGCGCTCCCGGAGGCACAGATACGCAGTATTTT; CDR3 protein: CASAPGGTDTQYF; D gene: NA; V gene: TRBV4-1; clone size: few; J gene: TRBJ2-3
CDR3 DNA: TGCGCCAGCAGCTTGGGGGCTAGCGGAACCTACGAGCAGTACTTC; CDR3 protein: CASSLGASGTYEQYF; D gene: TRBD2; V gene: TRBV5-1; clone size: once; J gene: TRBJ2-7
CDR3 DNA: TGTGCCATCACCCCGGGACAGGGAACTAATGAAAAACTGTTTTTT; CDR3 protein: CAITPGQGTNEKLFF; D gene: TRBD1; V gene: TRBV10-3; clone size: NA; J gene: TRBJ1-4
CDR3 DNA: TGTGCCAGCAGCCAAGATGAGGGACAGGGGGCGAGCGAGCAGTACTTC; CDR3 protein: CASSQDEGQGASEQYF; D gene: TRBD1; V gene: TRBV4-2; clone size: NA; J gene: TRBJ2-7
CDR3 DNA: TGTGCCAGTACCCCCTCCAGTGGGATGACTCAGCCCCAGCATTTT; CDR3 protein: CASTPSSGMTQPQHF; D gene: NA; V gene: TRBV19; clone size: NA; J gene: TRBJ1-5
CDR3 DNA: TGTGCTAGTGGACCCCTGGGCAGGAAGAACACTGAAGCTTTCTTT; CDR3 protein: CASGPLGRKNTEAFF; D gene: NA; V gene: TRBV12-5; clone size: NA; J gene: TRBJ1-1
CDR3 DNA: TGCAGTGCTGTAATTTCGGGACTCCCGACAGATACGCAGTATTTT; CDR3 protein: CSAVISGLPTDTQYF; D gene: NA; V gene: TRBV20-1; clone size: NA; J gene: TRBJ2-3
CDR3 DNA: TGTGCCAGCAGCTCTCGGGGGGGCGCGGAGTTGGAGACCCAGTACTTC; CDR3 protein: CASSSRGGAELETQYF; D gene: TRBD2; V gene: TRBV7-8; clone size: once; J gene: TRBJ2-5
CDR3 DNA: TGTGCCAGCAGCTTAGAGTTAGGGAGCGGGGGGCACACAGATACGCAGTATTTT; CDR3 protein: CASSLELGSGGHTDTQYF; D gene: TRBD2; V gene: TRBV7-2; clone size: NA; J gene: TRBJ2-3
CDR3 DNA: TGTGCCAGCAGCCGGGGGCCTATGGACTATGGCTACACCTTC; CDR3 protein: CASSRGPMDYGYTF; D gene: NA; V gene: TRBV12-3/TRBV12-4; clone size: NA; J gene: TRBJ1-2
CDR3 DNA: TGTGCCAGCTCGCCCCCAGGCGCAGATACGCAGTATTTT; CDR3 protein: CASSPPGADTQYF; D gene: NA; V gene: TRBV18; clone size: few; J gene: TRBJ2-3
CDR3 DNA: TGTGCCAGCCATACCCGGCAAAACACTGAAGCTTTCTTT; CDR3 protein: CASHTRQNTEAFF; D gene: NA; V gene: TRBV27; clone size: NA; J gene: TRBJ1-1
CDR3 DNA: TGTGCCTGGACCCGGGATAAGGCCCCCCTCGCAACTAATGAAAAACTGTTTTTT; CDR3 protein: CAWTRDKAPLATNEKLFF; D gene: NA; V gene: TRBV30; clone size: NA; J gene: TRBJ1-4
CDR3 DNA: TGTGCCAGCAGCCGGTCTAGCGGGACTAGCACAGATACGCAGTATTTT; CDR3 protein: CASSRSSGTSTDTQYF; D gene: TRBD2; V gene: TRBV12-3/TRBV12-4; clone size: NA; J gene: TRBJ2-3
CDR3 DNA: TGTGCCAGCAAACACCAAGGGGACCCCTATGGCTACACCTTC; CDR3 protein: CASKHQGDPYGYTF; D gene: NA; V gene: TRBV6-5; clone size: NA; J gene: TRBJ1-2
CDR3 DNA: TGCAGTGCTCCCCGACAGTCCTATGGCTACACCTTC; CDR3 protein: CSAPRQSYGYTF; D gene: NA; V gene: TRBV20-1; clone size: NA; J gene: TRBJ1-2
CDR3 DNA: TGTGCCAGCAGCTTGCCAGCTGGCGGGGGGGGACAAGAGACCCAGTACTTC; CDR3 protein: CASSLPAGGGGQETQYF; D gene: TRBD2; V gene: TRBV5-6; clone size: NA; J gene: TRBJ2-5
CDR3 DNA: TGCGCCAGCAGCCACTATCTCACGGGCCTTAGCTCCTACAATGAGCAGTTCTTC; CDR3 protein: CASSHYLTGLSSYNEQFF; D gene: NA; V gene: TRBV4-3; clone size: NA; J gene: TRBJ2-1
CDR3 DNA: TGTGCCAGCAGGGCCACTAGCGGGGGGGGACATGAGCAGTTCTTC; CDR3 protein: CASRATSGGGHEQFF; D gene: TRBD2; V gene: TRBV2; clone size: NA; J gene: TRBJ2-1
CDR3 DNA: TGCAGCGCCAAAGGGGCAGGGGGCGAGATTCAGCCCCAGCATTTT; CDR3 protein: CSAKGAGGEIQPQHF; D gene: TRBD1; V gene: TRBV29-1; clone size: once; J gene: TRBJ1-5
CDR3 DNA: TGCAGTGCTTCCCTCCGGGGACCAAACTATGGCTACACCTTC; CDR3 protein: CSASLRGPNYGYTF; D gene: NA; V gene: TRBV20-1; clone size: NA; J gene: TRBJ1-2
CDR3 DNA: TGTGCCATCAGTGAAAGGGGGCGGGACACTGAAGCTTTCTTT; CDR3 protein: CAISERGRDTEAFF; D gene: TRBD1; V gene: TRBV10-3; clone size: NA; J gene: TRBJ1-1
CDR3 DNA: TGTGCCTGGAGTGTACTCGGCACCGGGGAGCTGTTTTTT; CDR3 protein: CAWSVLGTGELFF; D gene: NA; V gene: TRBV30; clone size: NA; J gene: TRBJ2-2
CDR3 DNA: TGTGCCAGCTCACCGGGGCAAGAGACCCAGTACTTC; CDR3 protein: CASSPGQETQYF; D gene: NA; V gene: TRBV18; clone size: NA; J gene: TRBJ2-5
CDR3 DNA: TGTGCCAGCAGCGCGGAGACCGAGTACCAAAACGCAGCTTTCTTT; CDR3 protein: CASSAETEYQNAAFF; D gene: NA; V gene: TRBV7-9; clone size: NA; J gene: TRBJ1-1
CDR3 DNA: TGTGCCTGGAGTGAGTCATCCTACGAGCAGTACTTC; CDR3 protein: CAWSESSYEQYF; D gene: NA; V gene: TRBV30; clone size: NA; J gene: TRBJ2-7
CDR3 DNA: TGTGCCAGCTCACGAGAGGGAAGTGGCTACGAGCAGTACTTC; CDR3 protein: CASSREGSGYEQYF; D gene: NA; V gene: TRBV18; clone size: NA; J gene: TRBJ2-7
CDR3 DNA: TGTGCCAGCGTTATCAGGGCAACCTCACACCAAGAGACCCAGTACTTC; CDR3 protein: CASVIRATSHQETQYF; D gene: NA; V gene: TRBV7-2; clone size: NA; J gene: TRBJ2-5
CDR3 DNA: TGTGCCATCAGTGCGATCGGTGGACAGGGGGTCTCTGGGGCCAACGTCCTGACTTTC; CDR3 protein: CAISAIGGQGVSGANVLTF; D gene: TRBD1; V gene: TRBV10-3; clone size: NA; J gene: TRBJ2-6
CDR3 DNA: TGTGCCAGCAGCTCCGGGACAGGGGGGACCTACGAGCAGTACTTC; CDR3 protein: CASSSGTGGTYEQYF; D gene: TRBD1; V gene: TRBV12-3/TRBV12-4; clone size: NA; J gene: TRBJ2-7
CDR3 DNA: TGTGCCAGCAGCCAACGAGCGGGGGGCTTCTACAATGAGCAGTTCTTC; CDR3 protein: CASSQRAGGFYNEQFF; D gene: TRBD2; V gene: TRBV13; clone size: NA; J gene: TRBJ2-1
CDR3 DNA: TGCAGTGCCTCCCCGGAGGGGCGGAGCAATCAGCCCCAGCATTTT; CDR3 protein: CSASPEGRSNQPQHF; D gene: NA; V gene: TRBV20-1; clone size: NA; J gene: TRBJ1-5
CDR3 DNA: TGCGCCAGCACCCGGATGGCCACTAGCACAGATACGCAGTATTTT; CDR3 protein: CASTRMATSTDTQYF; D gene: NA; V gene: TRBV5-1; clone size: NA; J gene: TRBJ2-3
CDR3 DNA: TGCAGTGCCTTCCCACGGTCCCCCTTTACAGATACGCAGTATTTT; CDR3 protein: CSAFPRSPFTDTQYF; D gene: NA; V gene: TRBV20-1; clone size: NA; J gene: TRBJ2-3
CDR3 DNA: TGTGCCAGCAGCCAAGTGGGAGGCCAAGGAACCCAGTACTTC; CDR3 protein: CASSQVGGQGTQYF; D gene: NA; V gene: TRBV14; clone size: NA; J gene: TRBJ2-5
CDR3 DNA: TGTGCCAGCAGTTACGGGGAGAACAACAATGAGCAGTTCTTC; CDR3 protein: CASSYGENNNEQFF; D gene: NA; V gene: TRBV6-2/TRBV6-3; clone size: NA; J gene: TRBJ2-1
CDR3 DNA: TGTGCCAGTAGTAGCGGCGGGGGGACGTTGAATACGCAGTATTTT; CDR3 protein: CASSSGGGTLNTQYF; D gene: TRBD2; V gene: TRBV19; clone size: NA; J gene: TRBJ2-3
CDR3 DNA: TGTGCCTGGACCACACTGTGGGACAGGGATGAAGCTTTCTTT; CDR3 protein: CAWTTLWDRDEAFF; D gene: TRBD1; V gene: TRBV30; clone size: NA; J gene: TRBJ1-1
CDR3 DNA: TGCGCCAGCAGCCAAGGATACAGGGAAAGCTATGGCTACACCTTC; CDR3 protein: CASSQGYRESYGYTF; D gene: NA; V gene: TRBV4-1; clone size: NA; J gene: TRBJ1-2
CDR3 DNA: TGCGCCAGCAGGTTGGTCAGTTCGAACACTGAAGCTTTCTTT; CDR3 protein: CASRLVSSNTEAFF; D gene: NA; V gene: TRBV5-1; clone size: NA; J gene: TRBJ1-1
CDR3 DNA: TGCAGTGCTGTGGGGATTCTCGGTGGCTACACCTTC; CDR3 protein: CSAVGILGGYTF; D gene: NA; V gene: TRBV20-1; clone size: NA; J gene: TRBJ1-2
CDR3 DNA: TGCAGTGCTAGAGAAAGGAACACCGGCAACTATGGCTACACCTTC; CDR3 protein: CSARERNTGNYGYTF; D gene: NA; V gene: TRBV20-1; clone size: NA; J gene: TRBJ1-2
CDR3 DNA: TGCGCCAGCAGCTTGGCCGGAGGGACAGGGAGGAATGAGCAGTTCTTC; CDR3 protein: CASSLAGGTGRNEQFF; D gene: TRBD1; V gene: TRBV5-1; clone size: NA; J gene: TRBJ2-1
CDR3 DNA: TGTGCCAGCAGCTTTCGACAGGGCTCAAATCAGCCCCAGCATTTT; CDR3 protein: CASSFRQGSNQPQHF; D gene: TRBD1; V gene: TRBV3-1; clone size: NA; J gene: TRBJ1-5
CDR3 DNA: TGCAGCGTTGCGAAGGACAGGGCCTATGGCTACACCTTC; CDR3 protein: CSVAKDRAYGYTF; D gene: TRBD1; V gene: TRBV29-1; clone size: NA; J gene: TRBJ1-2
CDR3 DNA: TGTGCCAGCAGTGGCGAGACCCCGGGACTCCTCTCCGCAGATACGCAGTATTTT; CDR3 protein: CASSGETPGLLSADTQYF; D gene: NA; V gene: TRBV2; clone size: NA; J gene: TRBJ2-3
CDR3 DNA: TGCAGTGCCCCGATCGACAGGTCCACTGAAGCTTTCTTT; CDR3 protein: CSAPIDRSTEAFF; D gene: NA; V gene: TRBV20-1; clone size: NA; J gene: TRBJ1-1